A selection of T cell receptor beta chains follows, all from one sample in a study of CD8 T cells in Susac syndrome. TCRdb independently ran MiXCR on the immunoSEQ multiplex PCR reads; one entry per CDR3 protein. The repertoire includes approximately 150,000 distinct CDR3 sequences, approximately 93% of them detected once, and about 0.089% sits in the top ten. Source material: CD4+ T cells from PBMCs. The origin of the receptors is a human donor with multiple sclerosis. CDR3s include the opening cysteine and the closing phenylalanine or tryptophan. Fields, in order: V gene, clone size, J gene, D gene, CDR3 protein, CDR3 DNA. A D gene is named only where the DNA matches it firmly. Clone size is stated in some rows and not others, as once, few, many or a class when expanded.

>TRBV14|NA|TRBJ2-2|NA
CASSQGVNGELFF
TGTGCCAGCAGCCAAGGAGTTAACGGGGAGCTGTTTTTT
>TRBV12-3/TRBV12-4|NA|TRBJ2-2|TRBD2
CASSFLASGTGELFF
TGTGCCAGCAGTTTTTTGGCTAGCGGCACCGGGGAGCTGTTTTTT
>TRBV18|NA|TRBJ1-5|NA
CASSPKDQPQHF
TGTGCCAGCTCACCAAAAGATCAGCCCCAGCATTTT
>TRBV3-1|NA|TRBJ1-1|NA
CASRPQGMNTEAFF
TGTGCCAGCAGGCCCCAGGGCATGAACACTGAAGCTTTCTTT
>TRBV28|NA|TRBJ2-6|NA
CASIRGGAISGANVLTF
TGTGCCAGCATTAGGGGCGGAGCAATTTCTGGGGCCAACGTCCTGACTTTC
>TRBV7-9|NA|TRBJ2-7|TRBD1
CASRPGGSEEQYF
TGTGCCAGCAGACCAGGGGGCTCGGAAGAGCAGTACTTC
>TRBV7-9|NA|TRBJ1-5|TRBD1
CASSSQGARSNQPQHF
TGTGCCAGCAGCTCACAGGGGGCGCGGAGCAATCAGCCCCAGCATTTT
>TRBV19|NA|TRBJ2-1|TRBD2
CASTMGLAAANEQFF
TGTGCCAGTACCATGGGACTAGCGGCGGCGAATGAGCAGTTCTTC
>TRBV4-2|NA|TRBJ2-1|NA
CASSHENEQFF
TGTGCCAGCAGCCATGAAAATGAGCAGTTCTTC
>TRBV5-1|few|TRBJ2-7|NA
CASSLYPSEQYF
TGCGCCAGCAGCTTGTACCCATCGGAGCAGTACTTC
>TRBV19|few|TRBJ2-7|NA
CASSRDSTYEQYF
TGTGCCAGTAGCCGGGACTCAACTTACGAGCAGTACTTC
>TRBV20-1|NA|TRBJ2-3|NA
CSARDYYHTQYF
TGCAGTGCTAGGGATTATTATCATACGCAGTATTTT
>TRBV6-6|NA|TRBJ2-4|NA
CASSTPADIQYF
TGTGCCAGCAGTACCCCGGCGGACATTCAGTACTTC
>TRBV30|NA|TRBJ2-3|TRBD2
CAWSSSGRWADTQYF
TGTGCCTGGAGTTCTAGCGGGAGATGGGCAGATACGCAGTATTTT
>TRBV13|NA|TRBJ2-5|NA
CASSYQQGLETQYF
TGTGCCAGCAGCTACCAACAGGGCCTGGAGACCCAGTACTTC
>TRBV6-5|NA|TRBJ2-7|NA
CASSYSITGRSYEQYF
TGTGCCAGCAGTTACTCGATAACGGGCCGGTCCTACGAGCAGTACTTC
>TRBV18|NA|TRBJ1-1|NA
CASSPMAGGAHTEAFF
TGTGCCAGCTCACCCATGGCCGGGGGGGCCCACACTGAAGCTTTCTTT
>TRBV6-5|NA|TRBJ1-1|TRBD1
CASSSRQGWFRDTEVFF
TGTGCCAGCAGTTCGCGACAGGGTTGGTTTAGGGACACTGAAGTTTTCTTT
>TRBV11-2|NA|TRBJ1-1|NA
CASSLGQSPFF
TGTGCCAGCAGCTTAGGACAGTCCCCTTTCTTT
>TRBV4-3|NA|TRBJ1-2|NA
CASSQGRESDGYTF
TGCGCCAGCAGCCAAGGGAGGGAAAGCGATGGCTACACCTTC
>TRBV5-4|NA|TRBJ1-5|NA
CASSLMGQPQHF
TGTGCCAGCAGCTTAATGGGTCAGCCCCAGCATTTT
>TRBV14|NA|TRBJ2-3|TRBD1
CASSPLAAQGEDTQYF
TGTGCCAGCAGCCCCTTAGCAGCGCAGGGGGAGGATACGCAGTATTTT
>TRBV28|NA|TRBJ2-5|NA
CASSFSQGDLGGTQYF
TGTGCCAGCAGTTTCTCCCAAGGGGACCTGGGCGGGACCCAGTACTTC
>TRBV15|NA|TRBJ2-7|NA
CATSLGGRDEQYF
TGTGCCACCAGCTTGGGGGGCCGGGACGAGCAGTACTTC
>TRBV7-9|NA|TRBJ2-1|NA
CASSKERGRNEQFF
TGTGCCAGCAGTAAAGAAAGGGGTCGGAATGAGCAGTTCTTC
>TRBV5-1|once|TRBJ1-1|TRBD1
CASSLGLGQGGEAFF
TGCGCCAGCAGCTTGGGGTTGGGTCAGGGGGGTGAAGCTTTCTTT
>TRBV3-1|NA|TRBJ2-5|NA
CASSQVPGPETQYF
TGTGCCAGCAGCCAAGTTCCAGGGCCAGAGACCCAGTACTTC
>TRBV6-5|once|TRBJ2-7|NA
CASSYLADPSYEQYF
TGTGCCAGCAGTTACTTAGCGGATCCCTCCTACGAGCAGTACTTC
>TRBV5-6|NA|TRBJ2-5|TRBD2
CASSLVLAGVGETQYF
TGTGCCAGCAGCTTGGTGCTAGCGGGAGTGGGAGAGACCCAGTACTTC
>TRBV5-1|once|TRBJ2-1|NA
CASSFGVGGQFF
TGCGCCAGCAGCTTCGGGGTAGGGGGGCAGTTCTTC
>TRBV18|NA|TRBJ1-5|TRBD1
CASSSGTGSHQPQHF
TGTGCCAGCTCTTCCGGGACAGGATCGCACCAGCCCCAGCATTTT
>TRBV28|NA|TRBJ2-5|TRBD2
CASSALREGARAQYF
TGTGCCAGCAGTGCTCTTCGGGAGGGTGCCAGGGCCCAGTACTTC
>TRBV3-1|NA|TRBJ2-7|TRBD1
CASSLGTGSLEQYF
TGTGCCAGCAGCCTCGGGACAGGGTCCCTCGAGCAGTACTTC
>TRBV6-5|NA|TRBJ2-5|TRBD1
CASSRSGGSQETQYF
TGTGCCAGCAGCCGCTCAGGGGGTTCCCAAGAGACCCAGTACTTC
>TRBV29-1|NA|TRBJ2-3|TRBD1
CSVEGTGDPDTQYF
TGCAGCGTTGAAGGGACAGGGGATCCAGATACGCAGTATTTT
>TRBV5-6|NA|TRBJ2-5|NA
CASNSLGGAEETQYF
TGTGCCAGCAATTCCTTGGGAGGAGCGGAAGAGACCCAGTACTTC
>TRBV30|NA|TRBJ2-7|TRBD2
CAWSGGGYEQYF
TGTGCCTGGAGCGGGGGGGGGTACGAGCAGTACTTC
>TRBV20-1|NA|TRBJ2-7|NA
CSARDGGRGFLEQYF
TGCAGTGCTAGAGATGGGGGGAGAGGGTTCCTCGAGCAGTACTTC
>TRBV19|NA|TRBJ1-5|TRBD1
CASKGQGPQPQHF
TGTGCCAGTAAGGGACAGGGGCCACAGCCCCAGCATTTT
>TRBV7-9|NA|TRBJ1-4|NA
CASSLGPREKLFF
TGTGCCAGCAGCTTAGGTCCGAGGGAAAAACTGTTTTTT
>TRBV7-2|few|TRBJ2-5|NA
CASRKVTYQETQYF
TGTGCCAGCAGAAAGGTTACGTACCAAGAGACCCAGTACTTC
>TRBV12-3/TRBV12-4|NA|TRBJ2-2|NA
CASSLQGGGELFF
TGTGCCAGCAGCCTACAGGGTGGCGGGGAGCTGTTTTTT
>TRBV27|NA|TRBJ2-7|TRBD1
CASRLAMGQTYEQYF
TGTGCCAGCAGATTAGCGATGGGACAGACCTACGAGCAGTACTTC
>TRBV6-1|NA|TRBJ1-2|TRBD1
CASSERTGPYGYTF
TGTGCCAGCAGTGAGAGGACAGGACCCTATGGCTACACCTTC
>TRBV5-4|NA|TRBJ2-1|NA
CASSLPTGDHNNEQFF
TGTGCCAGCAGTCTCCCCACCGGGGACCACAACAATGAGCAGTTCTTC
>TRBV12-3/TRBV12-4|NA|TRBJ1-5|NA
CASSRGGHQPQHF
TGTGCCAGCAGTCGCGGAGGCCATCAGCCCCAGCATTTT
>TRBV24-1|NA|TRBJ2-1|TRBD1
CATSDFGTGARDEQFF
TGTGCCACCAGTGATTTCGGGACAGGGGCTAGAGATGAGCAGTTCTTC
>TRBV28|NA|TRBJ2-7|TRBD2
CASSLGGVYEQYF
TGTGCCAGCAGTTTAGGGGGGGTCTACGAGCAGTACTTC
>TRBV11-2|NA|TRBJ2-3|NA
CASSPRALEGRDTQYF
TGTGCCAGCAGCCCCAGGGCACTAGAGGGGCGGGATACGCAGTATTTT
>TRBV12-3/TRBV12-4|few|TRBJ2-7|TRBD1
CASSFWDRAYEQYF
TGTGCCAGCAGTTTTTGGGACAGGGCCTACGAGCAGTACTTC
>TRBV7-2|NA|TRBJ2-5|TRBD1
CASSFHSAAGGRETQYF
TGTGCCAGCAGCTTCCACAGCGCGGCAGGGGGACGAGAGACCCAGTACTTC
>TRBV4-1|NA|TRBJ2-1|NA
CASSQDARSGVGEQFF
TGCGCCAGCAGCCAAGATGCCAGGTCGGGGGTCGGTGAGCAGTTCTTC
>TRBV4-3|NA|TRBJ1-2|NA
CASSQDHYYTYTDGYTF
TGCGCCAGCAGCCAAGATCATTATTACACCTACACGGATGGCTACACCTTC